One and the same sample provided the 23 T cell receptor beta chains below, sequenced in a study of cytomegalovirus exposure and HLA in healthy donors. Vbeta (60) and Jbeta (13) primers were used in the PCR. Sequenced by immunoSEQ multiplex PCR; TCRdb stores in-frame clones only, minus some. The sample records around 100,000 clones, over 65% being singletons. Sample: PBMCs. Source of these receptors: a woman aged 18-30 years in good health and CMV-seropositive.

The chain couples TRBV7-3 to TRBJ2-5, with no clear D. This CDR3 has 13 amino acids. CDR1 and CDR2 from the germline V gene are SGHTA and FQGTGA. V was shortened by 1 base and J by 4 bases, with 7 bases between the two germline ends. As DNA, the CDR3 is TGTGCCAGCAGCTTAAGACTGAGAGAGACCCAGTACTTC. It is translated as CASSLRLRETQYF.

V gene TRBV30 combines with J gene TRBJ2-2, with 8 bases fitting TRBD2. CDR3 size: 14 residues. V shed 3 bases and J 5 bases; nucleotides not matched to a gene: 5. Germline V CDR1 and CDR2: GTSNPN, SVGIG (reference sequence). The CDR3 bases are TGTGCCTGGAGCCGGGGACTAGATACCGGGGAGCTGTTTTTT. Translated: CAWSRGLDTGELFF. Full variable domain (outside the CDR3, taken from reference TRBV30 and TRBJ2-2): SQTIHQWPATLVQPVGSPLSLECTVEGTSNPNLYWYRQAAGRGLQLLFYSVGIGQISSEVPQNLSASRPQDRQFILSSKKLLLSDSGFYLCAWSRGLDTGELFFGEGSRLTVL.

This rearrangement joins TRBV7-9 to TRBJ2-7; 8 bases are a match to TRBD2. From germline, CDR1 is SEHNR and CDR2 FQNEAQ (reference sequence). This CDR3 contains 13 residues. The V and J ends lost 3 bases and 7 bases, in that order; junction bases with no gene match: 5. The CDR3 region has the DNA TGTGCCAGCAGCTTCTCGAGCGGGGGAGAGCAGTACTTC. Translation gives CASSFSSGGEQYF.

This chain connects TRBV4-2 to TRBJ2-7; 14 positions agree with TRBD2. V lost 3 bases to trimming and J lost 2 bases; unmatched junction nucleotides: 9. CDR3 size: 18 residues. Germline V CDR1 and CDR2: LGHNA, YNFKEQ. CDR3 sequence: CASSHLGLAGGEPYEQYF. Here the CDR3 DNA reads TGTGCCAGCAGCCACCTCGGACTAGCGGGAGGCGAACCCTACGAGCAGTACTTC.

V gene TRBV7-9 combines with J gene TRBJ2-3; 10 bases line up with TRBD2. This CDR3 has 15 amino acids. Trimming at V came to 8 bases and at J to 1 base, leaving 6 bases not matched to a gene. CDR1 SEHNR and CDR2 FQNEAQ come from the germline V gene (reference sequence). The CDR3 loop reads CASLEGTSGTDTQYF. CDR3 DNA: TGTGCCAGCCTTGAAGGGACTAGCGGCACAGATACGCAGTATTTT. Full variable domain (rest looked up from reference TRBV7-9 and TRBJ2-3): DTGVSQNPRHKITKRGQNVTFRCDPISEHNRLYWYRQTLGQGPEFLTYFQNEAQLEKSRLLSDRFSAERPKGSFSTLEIQRTEQGDSAMYLCASLEGTSGTDTQYFGPGTRLTVL.

This chain connects TRBV9 to TRBJ1-4; D unclear. This CDR3 is built from 15 residues. V lost 0 bases and J 2 bases, leaving 8 bases between the germline ends. Germline V CDR1 and CDR2: SGDLS, YYNGEE. The chain's CDR3 is CASSVAPGTNEKLFF. The CDR3 nucleotides are TGTGCCAGCAGCGTAGCTCCGGGGACTAATGAAAAACTGTTTTTT.

The genes are TRBV12-5 and TRBJ2-2; the D gene is possibly TRBD1 (6 bases). The V gene's germline CDR1 is LGHNT and CDR2 FRNRAP. The CDR3 is made up of 18 amino acids. V was cut by 0 bases and J by 1 base, with 15 bases left in between. The CDR3 DNA sequence: TGTGCTAGTGGTTTGGTGGCTACAGGGTCGTGGAACACCGGGGAGCTGTTTTTT. Its protein is CASGLVATGSWNTGELFF. The full variable domain, its missing parts supplied by reference TRBV12-5 and TRBJ2-2, is DARVTQTPRHKVTEMGQEVTMRCQPILGHNTVFWYRQTMMQGLELLAYFRNRAPLDDSGMPKDRFSAEMPDATLATLKIQPSEPRDSAVYFCASGLVATGSWNTGELFFGEGSRLTVL.

V and J are TRBV4-2 and TRBJ1-1; 9 bases fit TRBD1. Germline V gives CDR1 LGHNA, CDR2 YNFKEQ. The trim removed 4 bases at V and 5 bases at J, leaving 5 bases unmatched. The CDR3 sequence is 14 residues long. The CDR3 bases are TGTGCCAGCAGCCGGGACAGGGCGGGAACTGAAGCTTTCTTT. It translates to CASSRDRAGTEAFF.

V gene TRBV5-5 combines with J gene TRBJ1-2, with 8 bases that match TRBD1. Losses at the gene ends were 4 bases for V and 8 bases for J; bases not matched to a gene: 7. This CDR3 is built from 13 residues. The V gene's germline CDR1 is SGHKS and CDR2 YYEKEE (reference sequence). The CDR3 protein is CASSAGTGSGYTF. CDR3 DNA: TGTGCCAGCAGCGCCGGGACAGGATCCGGCTACACCTTC.

V usage is TRBV5-1 and J usage is TRBJ2-5; TRBD2 is a possible D gene (5 bases). CDR3 size: 15 residues. CDR1 is SGHRS, CDR2 YFSETQ, per germline. Trimming left V 0 bases short and J 1 base short, with 10 bases between. CDR3 amino acids: CASSLGRGSQETQYF. As DNA, the CDR3 is TGCGCCAGCAGCTTGGGACGGGGATCCCAAGAGACCCAGTACTTC. The whole variable domain, remainder taken from reference TRBV5-1 and TRBJ2-5, is KAGVTQTPRYLIKTRGQQVTLSCSPISGHRSVSWYQQTPGQGLQFLFEYFSETQRNKGNFPGRFSGRQFSNSRSEMNVSTLELGDSALYLCASSLGRGSQETQYFGPGTRLLVL.

The table lists this clone with a count of one. The chain has TRBV10-3 and TRBJ1-2; 7 positions agree with TRBD1. The CDR3 is made up of 14 amino acids. V was pared by 2 bases and J by 4 bases, with 4 bases of the junction left unmatched. In germline, CDR1 is ENHRY, CDR2 SYGVKD. The CDR3, as DNA: TGTGCCATCAGTGAGACAGGGGTGTCCTATGGCTACACCTTC. Its protein product is CAISETGVSYGYTF.

V is TRBV2 and J is TRBJ2-7, with 11 bases identical to TRBD1. This CDR3 has 16 residues. Germline assignment: CDR1 SNHLY and CDR2 FYNNEI. Losses at the gene ends were 6 bases for V and 4 bases for J; bases not matched to a gene: 11. The CDR3 here is CASRAKGQGEIYEQYF. DNA of the CDR3: TGTGCCAGCAGGGCCAAGGGACAGGGGGAGATATACGAGCAGTACTTC.

The rearrangement uses TRBV19 and TRBJ2-3; 7 bases fit TRBD2. Germline CDR1 is LNHDA and CDR2 is SQIVND (reference sequence). There are 15 residues in the CDR3. Trimming cost V 3 bases and J 9 bases; bases outside gene matches: 12. CDR3 sequence reads: CASSIRAGDYGTQYF. The DNA of the CDR3 is TGTGCCAGTAGTATCCGGGCGGGAGACTACGGGACGCAGTATTTT.

V and J are TRBV7-2 and TRBJ2-7; the match to TRBD2 covers 8 bases. After removal of 5 bases from V and 7 bases from J, the junction contained 13 bases not matched to a gene. Germline V CDR1 and CDR2: SGHTA, FQGNSA. The CDR3 spans 15 residues. The CDR3 here is CASSKPGLEVGEQYF. The CDR3 region has the DNA TGTGCCAGCAGCAAGCCGGGACTAGAGGTCGGTGAGCAGTACTTC.

This sequence joins TRBV25-1 and TRBJ2-5, with D maybe TRBD2 (5 bases). With the DNA end fitting TRBJ2-7 better, the J assignment may be wrong. From germline, CDR1 is MGHDK and CDR2 SYGVNS. This CDR3 spans 11 amino acids. This chain's CDR3 is CASSPGNEQYF. DNA of the CDR3: TGTGCCAGCAGCCCCGGGAACGAGCAGTACTTC.

This clone was seen a few times. The chain is built from TRBV27 and TRBJ1-2, with 7 bases that match TRBD1. CDR3 size: 14 residues. J lost 8 bases, V lost 4 bases, and 10 bases had no gene match. Germline V gene sequence: CDR1 MNHEY, CDR2 SMNVEV (reference sequence). CDR3 region: CASSSIDRVGGYTF. As DNA, the CDR3 is TGTGCCAGCAGTTCAATTGACAGGGTCGGGGGCTACACCTTC.

The DNA of the CDR3 is TGTGCCAGCAGTTTCCAACTCGGGGACTACACAGATACGCAGTATTTT. Its translation: CASSFQLGDYTDTQYF. This chain joins TRBV6-5 and TRBJ2-3; 7 bases align to TRBD2. Germline V gives CDR1 MNHEY, CDR2 SVGAGI. CDR3 length: 16 amino acids. The ends lost 4 bases at V and 2 bases at J; junction bases unmatched: 9.

V and J are TRBV7-2 and TRBJ1-3, with TRBD1 matching 7 bases. Losses at the gene ends were 5 bases for V and 0 bases for J; bases not matched to a gene: 1. There are 14 residues in the CDR3. Germline V CDR1 and CDR2: SGHTA, FQGNSA. CDR3 sequence: CASSGQVSGNTIYF. For the CDR3, the DNA is TGTGCCAGCAGCGGACAGGTCTCTGGAAACACCATATATTTT.

The J gene is TRBJ2-1, the V gene TRBV14, with TRBD2 as a possible D gene (6 bases). Looked up from germline, CDR1 is SGHDN and CDR2 is FVKESK. This CDR3 is built from 13 residues. The V end lost 3 bases, the J end lost 4 bases, and 7 bases lay between the germline ends. CDR3 sequence reads: CASSQRGYNEQFF. CDR3 DNA sequence: TGTGCCAGCAGCCAGCGGGGATACAATGAGCAGTTCTTC.

This clone has just one count. The gene calls are TRBV7-6 and TRBJ1-4, with D uncertain. The germline V gene encodes CDR1 SGHVS and CDR2 FNYEAQ. With 5 bases removed from V and 0 bases from J, the gap between germline ends came to 16 bases. The CDR3 has 17 amino acids. The CDR3 sequence is CASSQKMGFATNEKLFF. The CDR3 bases are TGTGCCAGCAGCCAGAAGATGGGCTTTGCAACTAATGAAAAACTGTTTTTT.

V gene TRBV18 combines with J gene TRBJ2-7, with 7 nucleotides matching TRBD1. V was pared by 0 bases and J by 7 bases, with 12 bases of the junction left unmatched. Germline V gene lookup returns CDR1 KGHSH and CDR2 LQKENI. This CDR3 has 16 residues. The CDR3 bases are TGTGCCAGCTCACCACCTACAGGGGAGTTTCCCCGGGAGCAGTACTTC. Its protein is CASSPPTGEFPREQYF.

This clone was seen a few times. Its ends do not fully match the called genes, so a read error is possible. CDR3 nucleotides: TGTGCCAGCAGTCCCGGACAGGGGAACGCTGAAGCTTTCTTT. Protein: CASSPGQGNAEAFF. The chain recombines TRBV28 with TRBJ1-1; TRBD1 matches 9 bases. The germline V gene has CDR1 MDHEN and CDR2 SYDVKM. The CDR3 extends over 14 amino acids.

The chain links TRBV11-3 to TRBJ2-7; 8 bases are shared with TRBD2. Trimming cost V 1 base and J 7 bases; bases outside gene matches: 12. Germline values: CDR1 SGHNT, CDR2 YENEEA. The CDR3 has 16 residues. The CDR3, as DNA: TGTGCCAGCAGCTTAGGGGTAGCGGGGCCCGGGGAGGAGCAGTACTTC. It yields the protein CASSLGVAGPGEEQYF.